This T cell receptor beta chain was observed in a study of Ad26.COV2.S vaccination and SARS-CoV-2 variants. Notes on the study in general: From the TCR breadth and depth analyses, total T cell responses may have been underestimated. Reportedly, after vaccination the spike-specific CD8+ and CD4+ T cell responses displayed substantial breadth.

Details on this clone: Its antigen is currently unknown.

The V gene lost 7 bases and the J gene lost 3 bases, with 18 bases spanning the gap. The length of the CDR3 is 15 residues. Germline V lookup: CDR1 SGHTA, CDR2 FQGNSA. Produced via immunoSEQ multiplex PCR; TCRdb's table is partial and in-frame only. The top ten clones hold roughly 3.9% of a sample with roughly 380,000 clones, about 90% of them seen once. Sequenced here: peripheral blood, sampled after recovery from COVID-19. V usage is TRBV7-2 and J usage is TRBJ2-5; no definite D call. This TCR was recovered from a human donor who had recovered from COVID-19. The CDR3 spells CASTLDLQTKETQYF. The CDR3 DNA is TGTGCCAGCACACTCGACCTTCAGACGAAAGAGACCCAGTACTTC.